The 7 T cell receptor beta chains given below trace back to one sample, sequenced in a study of T cells in localized non-small cell lung cancer. Clones were sequenced by immunoSEQ multiplex PCR, and TCRdb holds only the in-frame ones, with some missing. The sample records approximately 15,000 clones, 90% being singletons. Material: peripheral blood mononuclear cells, obtained before any cancer treatment. Source of these receptors: a woman aged 35 to 70 with stage III lung adenocarcinoma.

The chain recombines TRBV27 with TRBJ2-1; 13 nucleotides match TRBD2. The CDR3 runs to 17 residues. CDR1 is MNHEY and CDR2 is SMNVEV in the germline V gene (reference sequence). V was pared by 5 bases and J by 3 bases, with 7 bases of the junction left unmatched. The CDR3 region is CASSPRTSGSNYNEQFF. The CDR3 DNA follows: TGTGCCAGCAGTCCTCGGACTAGCGGGAGTAACTACAATGAGCAGTTCTTC.

This clone was seen only once. CDR3 nucleotide sequence: TGTGCCAGCAGCTTAATGTCACAGGGCCGCAATGAGCAGTTCTTC. Amino acid sequence: CASSLMSQGRNEQFF. The gene calls are TRBV7-3 and TRBJ2-1; TRBD1 is a possible D gene (6 bases). The CDR3 loop spans 15 amino acids. With 1 base removed from V and 6 bases from J, the gap between germline ends came to 13 bases. Germline values: CDR1 SGHTA, CDR2 FQGTGA.

The chain combines TRBV6-6 with TRBJ2-7; 7 bases map to TRBD1. The CDR3 has 13 amino acids. The trim removed 10 bases at V and 2 bases at J, leaving 8 bases unmatched. Germline-derived CDR1 and CDR2 are MNHNY and SVGAGI (reference sequence). This CDR3 reads CAIRDSLAYEQYF. The CDR3 nucleotides are TGTGCCATAAGGGACAGCCTAGCCTACGAGCAGTACTTC.

This clone was found a few times. V usage is TRBV4-2 and J usage is TRBJ1-6; D is undetermined. The V end lost 5 bases, the J end lost 7 bases, and 12 bases lay between the germline ends. Germline assignment: CDR1 LGHNA and CDR2 YNFKEQ. The CDR3 is 14 amino acids. The CDR3 spells CASSSMGRNSPLHF. In DNA form, the CDR3 reads TGTGCCAGCAGCTCAATGGGTCGAAATTCACCCCTCCACTTT.

This clone has just a few counts. This sequence joins TRBV19 and TRBJ2-5; 8 bases agree with TRBD1. The CDR3 totals 15 residues. The V gene end was trimmed by 3 bases and the J gene end by 2 bases; junction bases not matched to a gene: 5. CDR1 LNHDA and CDR2 SQIVND come from the germline V gene (reference sequence). CDR3 coding DNA: TGTGCCAGTAGTATTAGTCAGGGGGCTCAAGAGACCCAGTACTTC. Translation gives CASSISQGAQETQYF.

V gene TRBV6-6 combines with J gene TRBJ1-2, with a tentative D call TRBD1 (6 bases). Deletions cut 7 bases from V and 3 bases from J, with 15 bases between. Germline-derived CDR1 and CDR2 are MNHNY and SVGAGI (reference sequence). The CDR3 has 14 amino acids. The CDR3 DNA reads as TGTGCCAGCATGGGCAGGGGACGGGACTATGGCTACACCTTC. This encodes CASMGRGRDYGYTF.

The rearrangement uses TRBV19 and TRBJ1-1; weak D call: TRBD1 (5 bases). The germline V gene encodes CDR1 LNHDA and CDR2 SQIVND (reference sequence). This CDR3 is 13 amino acids long. V shed 9 bases and J shed 2 bases, with 13 bases lying between them. The CDR3 sequence: CASGGGYNTEAFF. The CDR3, as DNA: TGTGCCAGCGGCGGGGGTTATAACACTGAAGCTTTCTTT.